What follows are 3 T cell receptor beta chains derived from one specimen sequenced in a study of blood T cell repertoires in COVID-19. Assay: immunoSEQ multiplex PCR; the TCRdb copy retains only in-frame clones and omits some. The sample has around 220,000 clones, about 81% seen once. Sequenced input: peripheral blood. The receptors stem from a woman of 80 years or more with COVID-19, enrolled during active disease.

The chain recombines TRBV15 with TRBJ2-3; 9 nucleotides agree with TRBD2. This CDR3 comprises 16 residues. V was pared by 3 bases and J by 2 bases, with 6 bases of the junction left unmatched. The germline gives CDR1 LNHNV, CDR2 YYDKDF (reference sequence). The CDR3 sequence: CATSRLAGFNTDTQYF. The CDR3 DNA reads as TGTGCCACCAGCAGGCTAGCGGGATTTAACACAGATACGCAGTATTTT.

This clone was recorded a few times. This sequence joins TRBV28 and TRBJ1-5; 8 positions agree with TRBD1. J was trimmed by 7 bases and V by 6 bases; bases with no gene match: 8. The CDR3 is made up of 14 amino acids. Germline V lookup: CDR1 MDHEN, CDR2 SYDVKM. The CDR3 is CASRSGQGGQPQHF. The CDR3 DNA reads TGTGCCAGCAGGTCAGGACAGGGAGGACAGCCCCAGCATTTT. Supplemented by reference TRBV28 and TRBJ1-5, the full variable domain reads DVKVTQSSRYLVKRTGEKVFLECVQDMDHENMFWYRQDPGLGLRLIYFSYDVKMKEKGDIPEGYSVSREKKERFSLILESASTNQTSMYLCASRSGQGGQPQHFGDGTRLSIL.

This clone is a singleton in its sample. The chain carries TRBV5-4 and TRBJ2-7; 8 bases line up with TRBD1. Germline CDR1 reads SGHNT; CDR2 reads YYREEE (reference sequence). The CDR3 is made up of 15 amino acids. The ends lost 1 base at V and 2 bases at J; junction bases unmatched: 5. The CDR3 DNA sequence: TGTGCCAGCAGCTTGATGACAGGGGCGACCTACGAGCAGTACTTC. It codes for CASSLMTGATYEQYF.